This T cell receptor (beta chain) was identified during a study of shared clonotypes between healthy human individuals. Background on the study: For every donor, three CD4 naive, three CD4 memory, two CD8 naive and one CD8 memory plates were used. Findings and limits, study-wide: Sharing across a handful of donors was seen in 4% to 6.5% of naive CD4 clonotypes.

Germline CDR1 reads MNHNY; CDR2 reads SVGAGI (reference sequence). Trimming pared 0 bases from V and 7 bases from J, leaving 10 bases between. The CDR3 contains 14 residues. Here immunoSEQ multiplex PCR was the method, and the copy in TCRdb shows in-frame clones only, minus some. The sample lists more than 1.2 million clones, 97% to 99% occurring once. Comments on this clone: Its specificity is not known.

This sequence was found in a man aged 25-40 years in good health. The sample taken for sequencing was naive CD4+ T cells sorted from blood. The subset here: CD45RA+ positively selected. This chain uses TRBV6-6 with TRBJ2-1; possibly TRBD2 for D (6 bases). CDR3 sequence (DNA): TGTGCCAGCAGTTACTCGGGACTGTCGAATGAGCAGTTCTTC. The encoded protein is CASSYSGLSNEQFF.